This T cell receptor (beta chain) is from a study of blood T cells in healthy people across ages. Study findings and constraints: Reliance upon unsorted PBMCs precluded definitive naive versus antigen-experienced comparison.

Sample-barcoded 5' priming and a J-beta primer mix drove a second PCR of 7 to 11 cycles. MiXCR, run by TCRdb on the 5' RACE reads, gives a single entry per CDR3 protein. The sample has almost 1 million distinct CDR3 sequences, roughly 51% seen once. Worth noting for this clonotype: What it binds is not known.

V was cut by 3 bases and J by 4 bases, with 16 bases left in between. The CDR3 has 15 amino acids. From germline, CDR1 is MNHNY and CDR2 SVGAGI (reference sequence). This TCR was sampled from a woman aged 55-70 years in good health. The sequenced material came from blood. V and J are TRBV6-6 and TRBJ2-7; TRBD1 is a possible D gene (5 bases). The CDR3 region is CASSYQGRVEYEQYF. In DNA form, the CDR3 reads TGTGCCAGCAGTTATCAGGGCAGGGTGGAGTACGAGCAGTACTTC.